Following are 32 T cell receptor beta chains from one sample sequenced in a study of blood T cell repertoires in COVID-19. Assay: immunoSEQ multiplex PCR; the TCRdb copy retains only in-frame clones and omits some. The sample has roughly 170,000 clones, roughly 83% seen once. Sequenced: PBMCs or T cells enriched from blood (not recorded which). These receptors all come from a woman between 45 and 60 years old who had recovered from COVID-19.

The J gene is TRBJ1-1, the V gene TRBV19; a possible D gene is TRBD1 (6 bases). V shed 7 bases and J shed 3 bases, with 24 bases lying between them. This CDR3 comprises 17 residues. Germline CDR1 LNHDA, CDR2 SQIVND (reference sequence). The CDR3 nucleotides read TGTGCCAGTATTCCGGCGGGGGGGCAGAGGCGGGACACTGAAGCTTTCTTT. Protein product: CASIPAGGQRRDTEAFF.

This clone was detected only once. The rearrangement uses TRBV30 and TRBJ2-3, with 11 positions matching TRBD2. This CDR3 spans 17 amino acids. CDR1 is GTSNPN and CDR2 is SVGIG in the germline V gene (reference sequence). Trimming cost V 3 bases and J 10 bases; bases outside gene matches: 18. The CDR3 spells CAWSPTGTSGPRDAQYF. The CDR3 region has the DNA TGTGCCTGGAGCCCTACCGGGACTAGCGGACCCCGAGACGCGCAGTATTTT.

The V gene is TRBV7-2, the J gene TRBJ2-1; D is undetermined. Between the trimmed V and J ends, which lost 2 bases and 4 bases, there was a span of 6 bases. The CDR3 consists of 13 residues. The germline V gene has CDR1 SGHTA and CDR2 FQGNSA. The CDR3 region is CASSLQAYNEQFF. For the CDR3, the DNA is TGTGCCAGCAGCTTACAGGCTTACAATGAGCAGTTCTTC. The full variable domain, its missing parts supplied by reference TRBV7-2 and TRBJ2-1, is GAGVSQSPSNKVTEKGKDVELRCDPISGHTALYWYRQSLGQGLEFLIYFQGNSAPDKSGLPSDRFSAERTGGSVSTLTIQRTQQEDSAVYLCASSLQAYNEQFFGPGTRLTVL.

This clone turned up a few times. The chain joins TRBV6-5 to TRBJ2-5, with a tentative D call TRBD2 (6 bases). CDR1 MNHEY and CDR2 SVGAGI come from the germline V gene. The CDR3 consists of 14 residues. V lost 6 bases and J 4 bases, leaving 15 bases between the germline ends. CDR3 in amino acids: CASSRTLSGETQYF. In DNA form, the CDR3 reads TGTGCCAGCAGCCGCACCCTTAGCGGAGAGACCCAGTACTTC.

This clone was seen only a few times. The CDR3 DNA reads as TGTGCCAGCAGTTTAGCCAGGGGATATAATTCACCCCTCCACTTT. The encoded protein is CASSLARGYNSPLHF. The chain combines TRBV28 with TRBJ1-6; D might be TRBD1 (6 bases). The CDR3 sequence is 15 residues long. Germline V lookup: CDR1 MDHEN, CDR2 SYDVKM. V was shortened by 2 bases and J by 4 bases, with 9 bases between the two germline ends.

The gene calls are TRBV3-1 (or the pseudogene TRBV3-2) and TRBJ2-3; 9 bases align to TRBD2. The CDR3 spans 17 residues. The germline CDR1 and CDR2 sequences are LGHDT and YNNKEL (reference sequence). Trimming took 1 base from V and 6 from J; bases not matched to a gene: 11. CDR3 nucleotides: TGTGCCAGCAGCCAAGTCTTGATAGCGGGGGAACGGGATACGCAGTATTTT. Translated: CASSQVLIAGERDTQYF.

The rearrangement uses TRBV7-2 and TRBJ2-1, with TRBD2 matching 7 bases. The length of the CDR3 is 16 residues. In germline, CDR1 is SGHTA, CDR2 FQGNSA. The V segment lost 1 base and the J segment 2 bases; nucleotides outside the gene matches: 5. The CDR3 bases are TGTGCCAGCAGCTTAGGCATCCTAGCGGCCTACAATGAGCAGTTCTTC. It encodes CASSLGILAAYNEQFF.

The chain has TRBV7-2 and TRBJ2-3, with 8 positions matching TRBD2. Germline V gene lookup returns CDR1 SGHTA and CDR2 FQGNSA. Germline trimming cut 6 bases from V and 5 bases from J; bases unmatched to any gene: 4. The CDR3 length is 13 residues. In nucleotides, the CDR3 is TGTGCCAGCAGGAGCGGGGGAGGAGATACGCAGTATTTT. Translation: CASRSGGGDTQYF. Full variable domain (missing parts from reference TRBV7-2 and TRBJ2-3): GAGVSQSPSNKVTEKGKDVELRCDPISGHTALYWYRQSLGQGLEFLIYFQGNSAPDKSGLPSDRFSAERTGGSVSTLTIQRTQQEDSAVYLCASRSGGGDTQYFGPGTRLTVL.

The chain uses TRBV19 and TRBJ1-2, with unresolved D. CDR1 and CDR2 (germline): LNHDA, SQIVND (reference sequence). The CDR3 consists of 16 residues. The V end was cut by 3 bases, the J end by 0 bases, with 14 bases between. In nucleotides, the CDR3 is TGTGCCAGTAGTATTACGGTTCCCGGAGCTAACTATGGCTACACCTTC. Encoded protein: CASSITVPGANYGYTF. The full variable domain, with the rest looked up from reference TRBV19 and TRBJ1-2, is DGGITQSPKYLFRKEGQNVTLSCEQNLNHDAMYWYRQDPGQGLRLIYYSQIVNDFQKGDIAEGYSVSREKKESFPLTVTSAQKNPTAFYLCASSITVPGANYGYTFGSGTRLTVV.

This clone was seen a single time. The chain uses TRBV7-2 and TRBJ1-1; the D is unclear. The CDR3 sequence is 13 residues long. The V and J ends lost 4 bases and 7 bases respectively, with 13 bases between them. Germline loops: CDR1 SGHTA, CDR2 FQGNSA. CDR3 in amino acids: CASSSPLTYEAFF. The CDR3 nucleotides read TGTGCCAGCAGCTCCCCACTTACCTATGAAGCTTTCTTT.

The V and J genes are TRBV4-2 and TRBJ1-6; TRBD1 is a possible D gene (6 bases). This CDR3 spans 14 amino acids. Trimming removed 4 bases at V and 9 bases at J, with 13 bases between. From germline, CDR1 is LGHNA and CDR2 YNFKEQ. This chain's CDR3 is CASSRDKLGSPLHF. The DNA of the CDR3 is TGTGCCAGCAGCCGGGACAAGCTGGGTTCACCCCTCCACTTT.

This clone came up a few times. J is TRBJ2-1 and V is TRBV14; 13 bases line up with TRBD2. Germline values: CDR1 SGHDN, CDR2 FVKESK. The ends lost 1 base at V and 5 bases at J; junction bases unmatched: 8. The CDR3 covers 18 residues. The CDR3 bases are TGTGCCAGCAGCCAAGTACTAGCGGGAGGGCCGGTCAACAATGAGCAGTTCTTC. Translating gives CASSQVLAGGPVNNEQFF.

The CDR3 DNA reads TGTGCCAGCAGACCGGGACAAGATTACAATGAGCAGTTCTTC. Its translation is CASRPGQDYNEQFF. The chain employs TRBV7-9 and TRBJ2-1; D is perhaps TRBD1 (6 bases). Germline CDR1 reads SEHNR; CDR2 reads FQNEAQ (reference sequence). The V and J ends lost 6 bases and 4 bases respectively, with 13 bases between them. The length of the CDR3 is 14 residues.

The rearrangement links TRBV18 to TRBJ1-3; D remains ambiguous. V gave up 5 bases and J gave up 0 bases, with 14 bases separating them. The germline CDR1 and CDR2 sequences are KGHSH and LQKENI. The CDR3 runs to 16 residues. Here the CDR3 DNA reads TGTGCCAGCTCAGACTCTAGAGCCTTCTCTGGAAACACCATATATTTT. This translates into CASSDSRAFSGNTIYF.

As DNA, the CDR3 is TGTGCCAGCAAGGGGGGGGCTCACACCACAGATACGCAGTATTTT. Residues: CASKGGAHTTDTQYF. This chain links TRBV2 with TRBJ2-3; maybe TRBD2 (7 bases). With 7 bases removed from V and 2 bases from J, the gap between germline ends came to 16 bases. The CDR3 contains 15 residues. CDR1 and CDR2 from the germline V gene are SNHLY and FYNNEI.

This clone was seen only a few times. This rearrangement joins TRBV6-5 to TRBJ1-1, with D uncertain. Germline V gene data show CDR1 as MNHEY and CDR2 as SVGAGI. CDR3 size: 12 residues. V was shortened by 7 bases and J by 8 bases, with 14 bases between the two germline ends. The CDR3, as DNA: TGTGCCAGCACCCAAGGAGGGCCCGAAGCTTTCTTT. This translates into CASTQGGPEAFF.

This chain connects TRBV30 to TRBJ1-2; 7 bases align to TRBD1. The CDR3 consists of 13 residues. The germline gives CDR1 GTSNPN, CDR2 SVGIG (reference sequence). V trimming: 3 bases; J trimming: 4 bases; junction bases outside the gene matches: 5. The CDR3 is CAWSHRGVYGYTF. The CDR3, as DNA: TGTGCCTGGAGCCACAGGGGCGTCTATGGCTACACCTTC.

This chain uses TRBV30 with TRBJ1-4; D is possibly TRBD1 (5 bases). Trimming stripped 4 bases from V and 3 bases from J, with 9 bases between. Germline V lookup: CDR1 GTSNPN, CDR2 SVGIG (reference sequence). The CDR3 contains 13 residues. This CDR3 reads CAWTGPSNEKLFF. CDR3 sequence (DNA): TGTGCCTGGACAGGGCCCTCTAATGAAAAACTGTTTTTT.

The V and J genes are TRBV5-1 and TRBJ1-3; D not resolved. V was trimmed by 3 bases and J by 0 bases, leaving 7 bases between them. Germline assignment: CDR1 SGHRS and CDR2 YFSETQ. The CDR3 runs to 14 residues. Here the CDR3 DNA reads TGCGCCAGCAGCTCACAGTACTCTGGAAACACCATATATTTT. Translating gives CASSSQYSGNTIYF.

This rearrangement joins TRBV30 to TRBJ1-1; D is perhaps TRBD1 (6 bases). The CDR3 extends over 14 amino acids. Trimming pared 2 bases from V and 2 bases from J, leaving 12 bases between. Germline V gives CDR1 GTSNPN, CDR2 SVGIG (reference sequence). The CDR3 DNA sequence: TGTGCCTGGAGTCTTAAGGGGACAAACACTGAAGCTTTCTTT. Encoded protein: CAWSLKGTNTEAFF.

The CDR3 DNA reads as TGTGCCAGCAGCTCAGGTACCCAGGGGTACTATGGCTACACCTTC. Its protein is CASSSGTQGYYGYTF. The chain is built from TRBV7-9 and TRBJ1-2, with D perhaps TRBD1 (6 bases). The CDR3 consists of 15 residues. Germline values: CDR1 SEHNR, CDR2 FQNEAQ (reference sequence). Trimming removed 4 bases from V and 3 bases from J, with 15 bases in between.

This chain links TRBV6-2 or TRBV6-3 with TRBJ1-2, with 9 bases that match TRBD1. CDR3 length: 14 residues. The germline gives CDR1 MNHEY, CDR2 SVGEGT. The V segment lost 4 bases and the J segment 7 bases; nucleotides outside the gene matches: 7. CDR3 loop: CASSLQGAQRGYTF. The CDR3 bases are TGTGCCAGCAGTTTACAGGGGGCGCAACGTGGCTACACCTTC.

The V call is TRBV5-8, the J call TRBJ2-5; 12 nucleotides line up with TRBD2. This CDR3 is built from 15 residues. The germline gives CDR1 SGHTS, CDR2 YDEGEE. The J segment lost 2 bases and the V segment lost 6 bases, leaving 5 bases of the junction unmatched. The CDR3 DNA follows: TGTGCCAGCACCTGGACTAGCGGGATTCAAGAGACCCAGTACTTC. Protein product: CASTWTSGIQETQYF.

The chain joins TRBV24-1 to TRBJ2-1; TRBD2 matches 9 bases. V trimming: 4 bases; J trimming: 2 bases; junction bases outside the gene matches: 2. The CDR3 sequence is 15 residues long. In germline, CDR1 is KGHDR, CDR2 SFDVKD. The CDR3 coding sequence is TGTGCCACCAGTGAGGGACTAGCCCCCTACAATGAGCAGTTCTTC. Translating gives CATSEGLAPYNEQFF.

V usage is TRBV12-3 or TRBV12-4 and J usage is TRBJ2-5; D might be TRBD2 (5 bases). The ends were cut back, 2 bases at V and 7 bases at J, with 5 bases in the middle. This CDR3 contains 11 residues. CDR3 nucleotide sequence: TGTGCCAGCAGTTTAAGCGGGACCCAGTACTTC. It is translated as CASSLSGTQYF.

This clone was observed a handful of times. The DNA of the CDR3 is TGTGCCAGCAGTTCAAGGGGGTGGGAGAACACTGAAGCTTTCTTT. It codes for CASSSRGWENTEAFF. The chain recombines TRBV6-5 with TRBJ1-1; TRBD1 is a possible D gene (6 bases). The CDR3 length is 15 residues. The ends were cut back, 4 bases at V and 1 base at J, with 13 bases in the middle. Germline CDR1 MNHEY, CDR2 SVGAGI.

The rearrangement links TRBV5-6 to TRBJ1-6, with D possibly matching TRBD1 (5 bases). Germline CDR1 is SGHDT and CDR2 is YYEEEE. V lost 4 bases to trimming and J lost 10 bases, with 18 bases between them. This CDR3 is built from 15 residues. The CDR3 reads CASSPFLGARSPLHF. In DNA, the CDR3 is TGTGCCAGCAGCCCCTTTCTTGGGGCACGGTCACCCCTCCACTTT.

The gene calls are TRBV28 and TRBJ1-3; the D is unclear. Trimming cost V 6 bases and J 0 bases, with 9 bases left between them. The V gene's germline CDR1 is MDHEN and CDR2 SYDVKM. The CDR3 is 14 residues long. As DNA, the CDR3 is TGTGCCAGCAGAAATAAAGCCTCTGGAAACACCATATATTTT. It codes for CASRNKASGNTIYF. Using reference TRBV28 and TRBJ1-3 for the parts outside the CDR3, the full variable domain is DVKVTQSSRYLVKRTGEKVFLECVQDMDHENMFWYRQDPGLGLRLIYFSYDVKMKEKGDIPEGYSVSREKKERFSLILESASTNQTSMYLCASRNKASGNTIYFGEGSWLTVV.

V is TRBV4-1 and J is TRBJ2-1; 12 bases are a match to TRBD2. J gave up 0 bases and V 4 bases, and 7 bases lay outside the gene matches. The CDR3 is 18 residues long. In germline, CDR1 is MGHRA, CDR2 YSYEKL. The CDR3 protein is CASSLGGTSGPSYNEQFF. The CDR3, as DNA: TGCGCCAGCAGCCTGGGGGGGACTAGCGGGCCCTCCTACAATGAGCAGTTCTTC.

The chain joins TRBV11-2 to TRBJ1-1; 10 bases are shared with TRBD1. The CDR3 totals 17 residues. With 4 bases clipped from V and 7 bases from J, the junction kept 15 bases outside the gene matches. Germline values: CDR1 SGHAT, CDR2 FQNNGV. DNA of the CDR3: TGTGCCAGCAGCTCCCGATCTAGGACAGGGGGTGTGATTGAAGCTTTCTTT. This encodes CASSSRSRTGGVIEAFF.

This chain links TRBV7-2 with TRBJ1-1, with a tentative D call TRBD1 (6 bases). Germline CDR1 SGHTA, CDR2 FQGNSA. This CDR3 is 14 amino acids long. The V end was cut by 7 bases, the J end by 5 bases, with 17 bases between. The CDR3 region is CASIGTPEVTEAFF. CDR3 coding DNA: TGTGCCAGCATCGGGACACCGGAGGTGACTGAAGCTTTCTTT.

This sequence joins TRBV30 and TRBJ2-3, with D possibly TRBD2 on 6 matching bases. V lost 2 bases to trimming and J lost 3 bases, with 9 bases between them. The CDR3 contains 13 residues. Germline CDR1 and CDR2: GTSNPN and SVGIG (reference sequence). The CDR3 nucleotides read TGTGCCTGGAGTCTCCGGGGGACAGATACGCAGTATTTT. Its translation is CAWSLRGTDTQYF.